This TCR beta chain is drawn from a study of blood T cell repertoires in COVID-19. Overall study context: Samples came from the United States, Italy and Spain, spanning acute and convalescent COVID-19. T cells, B-cell-depleted T cells, or PBMCs supplied cDNA or gDNA.

The participants were between roughly 18 and 89 years old and came from some 23 US areas. The authors' processing: Amplification of reference gene primers was used by the study to estimate nucleated cell counts. Some clones are missing from TCRdb's copy, which holds only in-frame ones; the method was immunoSEQ multiplex PCR. V, J and clone size were drawn from that table, and D and trimming were deduced from the DNA. This table holds 200,000 to 250,000 clones, under 90% found once. Trimming removed 5 bases at V and 3 bases at J, with 16 bases between. Germline lookup yields CDR1 SGHNT and CDR2 YENEEA. The CDR3 totals 16 residues.

The TCR sequence derives from a man in his sixties who had recovered from COVID-19. The V and J genes are TRBV11-3 and TRBJ1-4; D is ambiguous. The material sequenced was PBMCs or T cells enriched from blood (not recorded which). Here the CDR3 reads CASSKYPQAPNEKLFF. The CDR3 bases are TGTGCCAGCAGCAAATACCCCCAGGCCCCTAATGAAAAACTGTTTTTT.